Presented here are 20 T cell receptor beta chains from one specimen sequenced in a study of cytomegalovirus exposure and HLA in healthy donors. A multiplex PCR was run with 60 Vbeta primers and 13 Jbeta primers. The protocol was immunoSEQ multiplex PCR, while the TCRdb copy is restricted to in-frame clones and leaves out a portion. The sample records approximately 80,000 clones, 70% to 75% being singletons. Sample: PBMCs. Receptors originate from a man aged 60 to 75 in good health and CMV-seronegative.

The chain has TRBV5-6 and TRBJ1-2, with TRBD1 matching over 7 bases. V was clipped by 5 bases and J by 4 bases; unmatched bases: 20. Germline values: CDR1 SGHDT, CDR2 YYEEEE. This CDR3 comprises 18 residues. CDR3 residues: CASSRILGGTHPFYGYTF. Written as DNA, the CDR3 is TGTGCCAGCAGTCGGATACTAGGGGGCACTCACCCCTTCTATGGCTACACCTTC.

The gene calls are TRBV5-1 and TRBJ1-2; TRBD1 matches at 8 bases. Germline V CDR1 and CDR2: SGHRS, YFSETQ. V was pared by 0 bases and J by 6 bases, with 4 bases of the junction left unmatched. The CDR3 extends over 14 amino acids. CDR3 sequence: CASSLANRGDGYTF. CDR3 sequence (DNA): TGCGCCAGCAGCTTGGCCAACAGGGGGGATGGCTACACCTTC.

J is TRBJ1-1 and V is TRBV6-5; D gene unclear. V lost 6 bases to trimming and J lost 0 bases, with 14 bases between them. The CDR3 spans 15 residues. CDR1 is MNHEY, CDR2 SVGAGI, per germline. The CDR3: CASSPAGTMNTEAFF. CDR3 DNA sequence: TGTGCCAGCAGCCCCGCGGGAACTATGAACACTGAAGCTTTCTTT.

The V and J genes are TRBV6-1 and TRBJ1-2, with D possibly TRBD1 on 6 matching bases. This CDR3 spans 15 amino acids. The V gene lost 2 bases and the J gene lost 3 bases, with 13 bases spanning the gap. Germline values: CDR1 MNHNS, CDR2 SASEGT. CDR3 DNA sequence: TGTGCCAGCAGTGAAAAGGGGGACAACTACTATGGCTACACCTTC. Amino acid sequence: CASSEKGDNYYGYTF.

This clone turned up a few times. The rearrangement links TRBV7-9 to TRBJ2-7; D gene unclear. From germline, CDR1 is SEHNR and CDR2 FQNEAQ (reference sequence). The length of the CDR3 is 11 residues. Written as DNA, the CDR3 is TGTAACAGCAGCGAGGCCTACGAGCAGTACTTC. This codes for CNSSEAYEQYF.

This chain links TRBV6-6 with TRBJ2-1, with 11 bases lining up with TRBD2. CDR3 length: 15 amino acids. Germline V CDR1 and CDR2: MNHNY, SVGAGI (reference sequence). Trimming cost V 3 bases and J 7 bases; bases outside gene matches: 5. CDR3 residues: CASSYLAGGGNEQFF. In nucleotides, the CDR3 is TGTGCCAGCAGTTATCTAGCGGGGGGAGGAAATGAGCAGTTCTTC.

The gene calls are TRBV5-5 and TRBJ2-7, with D hard to call. V was shortened by 1 base and J by 2 bases, with 7 bases between the two germline ends. The CDR3 is 13 residues long. The germline V gene encodes CDR1 SGHKS and CDR2 YYEKEE (reference sequence). The CDR3: CASSLTPTYEQYF. The CDR3, as DNA: TGTGCCAGCAGCTTGACTCCGACCTACGAGCAGTACTTC.

The sample holds one count of this clone. The chain uses TRBV5-4 and TRBJ2-3, with 9 bases lining up with TRBD1. Germline CDR1 and CDR2: SGHNT and YYREEE (reference sequence). V dropped 3 bases and J dropped 1; count of bases not matched to a gene: 6. The CDR3 covers 16 residues. The CDR3: CASSSYRTGGTDTQYF. The CDR3 DNA is TGTGCCAGCAGCTCGTACAGGACAGGGGGCACAGATACGCAGTATTTT.

J is TRBJ1-2 and V is TRBV7-2; D not certain. Trimming pared 0 bases from V and 4 bases from J, leaving 9 bases between. Germline assignment: CDR1 SGHTA and CDR2 FQGNSA. This CDR3 has 14 amino acids. The CDR3 DNA is TGTGCCAGCAGCTTAGCGCGGGGTTCCTATGGCTACACCTTC. Amino acid sequence: CASSLARGSYGYTF.

The rearrangement joins TRBV13 to TRBJ2-3, with D unresolved. Trimming removed 5 bases from V and 6 bases from J, with 6 bases in between. The CDR3 totals 11 residues. Germline V gene lookup returns CDR1 PRHDT and CDR2 FYEKMQ (reference sequence). CDR3 nucleotides: TGTGCCAGCAGCATCTCCGATACGCAGTATTTT. It yields the protein CASSISDTQYF. Combining the CDR3 with reference TRBV13 and TRBJ2-3 gives the whole variable domain AAGVIQSPRHLIKEKRETATLKCYPIPRHDTVYWYQQGPGQDPQFLISFYEKMQSDKGSIPDRFSAQQFSDYHSELNMSSLELGDSALYFCASSISDTQYFGPGTRLTVL.

This clone appeared once. The chain has TRBV4-1 and TRBJ2-3; D is perhaps TRBD2 (5 bases). The length of the CDR3 is 16 residues. Per the germline V gene, CDR1 is MGHRA and CDR2 is YSYEKL. Trimming left V 1 base short and J 3 bases short, with 14 bases between. The CDR3 is CASSQAESSGTDTQYF. The CDR3 DNA sequence: TGCGCCAGCAGCCAAGCGGAGAGTTCGGGGACAGATACGCAGTATTTT.

The chain couples TRBV9 to TRBJ1-5, with TRBD1 matching over 9 bases. With V trimmed by 3 bases and J by 6 bases, 4 bases remained unmatched. CDR1 and CDR2 from the germline V gene are SGDLS and YYNGEE. This CDR3 contains 14 residues. The CDR3 is CASSAGQGTQPQHF. The CDR3 coding sequence is TGTGCCAGCAGCGCCGGACAGGGGACTCAGCCCCAGCATTTT.

The chain employs TRBV6-1 and TRBJ2-7; 7 nucleotides agree with TRBD1. There are 15 residues in the CDR3. CDR1 is MNHNS, CDR2 SASEGT, per germline. Unmatched junction bases numbered 10, after V lost 3 bases and J lost 5 bases. CDR3 sequence reads: CASSDRKGAFNEQYF. Written as DNA, the CDR3 is TGTGCCAGCAGTGATCGGAAGGGGGCGTTCAACGAGCAGTACTTC.

The CDR3: CASSPRTGTSGANVLTF. The CDR3 DNA reads TGTGCCAGCTCACCTCGAACAGGGACCTCTGGGGCCAACGTCCTGACTTTC. V usage is TRBV18 and J usage is TRBJ2-6; D is perhaps TRBD1 (6 bases). Germline CDR1 and CDR2: KGHSH and LQKENI. V lost 3 bases and J lost 0, with 12 bases in between. CDR3 length: 17 residues.

The chain is built from TRBV6-6 and TRBJ2-1; weak D call: TRBD1 (7 bases). This CDR3 has 14 residues. Per the germline V gene, CDR1 is MNHNY and CDR2 is SVGAGI (reference sequence). V was cut by 6 bases and J by 9 bases, with 18 bases left in between. CDR3 sequence reads: CASRDSGGKGEQFF. Written as DNA, the CDR3 is TGTGCCAGCAGGGATTCAGGGGGGAAGGGTGAGCAGTTCTTC.

The chain carries TRBV6-6 and TRBJ2-5; D uncertain. Germline CDR1 MNHNY, CDR2 SVGAGI (reference sequence). This CDR3 is built from 14 residues. V was shortened by 2 bases and J by 1 base, with 8 bases between the two germline ends. CDR3 amino acids: CASSYVRSQETQYF. In nucleotides, the CDR3 is TGTGCCAGCAGTTACGTAAGGAGCCAAGAGACCCAGTACTTC.

The V gene is TRBV5-6, the J gene TRBJ2-7; 10 positions match TRBD1. Germline CDR1 and CDR2: SGHDT and YYEEEE. After removal of 3 bases from V and 4 bases from J, the junction contained 4 bases not matched to a gene. The CDR3 has 14 amino acids. The DNA of the CDR3 is TGTGCCAGCAGCTGGGACAGGGGAAAGTACGAGCAGTACTTC. Translation: CASSWDRGKYEQYF.

The V call is TRBV5-1, the J call TRBJ1-1; D remains ambiguous. The CDR3 loop spans 13 amino acids. V was pared by 0 bases and J by 1 base, with 4 bases between. The V gene's germline CDR1 is SGHRS and CDR2 YFSETQ. This CDR3 is CASSLGENTEAFF. Here the CDR3 DNA reads TGCGCCAGCAGCTTGGGAGAGAACACTGAAGCTTTCTTT. The full variable domain, with the rest looked up from reference TRBV5-1 and TRBJ1-1, is KAGVTQTPRYLIKTRGQQVTLSCSPISGHRSVSWYQQTPGQGLQFLFEYFSETQRNKGNFPGRFSGRQFSNSRSEMNVSTLELGDSALYLCASSLGENTEAFFGQGTRLTVV.

This rearrangement joins TRBV10-3 to TRBJ1-6; 9 bases are a match to TRBD1. The trim removed 2 bases at V and 5 bases at J, leaving 4 bases unmatched. The CDR3 is made up of 16 amino acids. The germline CDR1 and CDR2 sequences are ENHRY and SYGVKD. Here the CDR3 DNA reads TGTGCCATCAGTGAGGGGACAGGGACTCATAATTCACCCCTCCACTTT. Residues: CAISEGTGTHNSPLHF.

The rearrangement uses TRBV18 and TRBJ1-6; TRBD1 matches 11 bases. The junction had 0 bases not matched to a gene; V was cut back by 3 bases and J by 5 bases. This CDR3 spans 15 amino acids. CDR1 and CDR2 (germline): KGHSH, LQKENI. CDR3 protein: CASSPGQGDNSPLHF. The DNA for the CDR3 is TGTGCCAGCTCACCGGGACAGGGGGATAATTCACCCCTCCACTTT.